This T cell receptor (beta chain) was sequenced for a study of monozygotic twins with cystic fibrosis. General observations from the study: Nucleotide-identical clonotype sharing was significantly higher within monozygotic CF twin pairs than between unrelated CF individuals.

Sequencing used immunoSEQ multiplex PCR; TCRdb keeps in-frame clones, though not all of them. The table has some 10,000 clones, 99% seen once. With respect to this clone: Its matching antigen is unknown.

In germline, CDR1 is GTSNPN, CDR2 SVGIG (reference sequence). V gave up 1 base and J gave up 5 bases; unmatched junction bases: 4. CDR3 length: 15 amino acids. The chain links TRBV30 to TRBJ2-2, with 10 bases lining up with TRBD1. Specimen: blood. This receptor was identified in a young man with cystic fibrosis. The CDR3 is CAWSGRDRGTGELFF. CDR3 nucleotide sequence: TGTGCCTGGAGTGGCCGGGACAGGGGAACCGGGGAGCTGTTTTTT.